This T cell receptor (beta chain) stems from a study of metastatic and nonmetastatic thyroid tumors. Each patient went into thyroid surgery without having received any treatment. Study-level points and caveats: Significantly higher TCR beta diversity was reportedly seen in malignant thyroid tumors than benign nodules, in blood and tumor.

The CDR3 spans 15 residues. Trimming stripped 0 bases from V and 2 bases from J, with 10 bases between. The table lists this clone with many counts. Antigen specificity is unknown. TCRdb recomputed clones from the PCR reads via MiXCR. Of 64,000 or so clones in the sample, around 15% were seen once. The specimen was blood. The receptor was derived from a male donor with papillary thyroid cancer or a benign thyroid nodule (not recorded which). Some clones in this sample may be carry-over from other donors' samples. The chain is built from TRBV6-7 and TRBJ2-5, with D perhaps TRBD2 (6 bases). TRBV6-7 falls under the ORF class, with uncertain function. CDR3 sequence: CASSYSMAGQETQYF. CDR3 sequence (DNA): TGTGCCAGCAGTTACTCGATGGCGGGGCAAGAGACCCAGTACTTC.